This T cell receptor (beta chain) is drawn from a study of blood T cells in healthy people across ages. Study-wide background: Template switching picked up about one barcoded beta molecule for each two T cells.

As to this clonotype: Its specificity is not known.

Whole-study findings and limits: Long-lived donors exceeded aged donors in naive CD4+ cells and diversity.

The second PCR ran roughly 6 to 11 cycles with a sample-barcoded 5' primer and J-beta primers. TCRdb processed the 5' RACE reads anew with MiXCR; each CDR3 protein has one entry. The repertoire includes 700,000 to 900,000 distinct CDR3 sequences, 50% to 65% of them detected once, and 41% sits in the top ten. Trimming cost V 5 bases and J 11 bases, with 24 bases left between them. The germline gives CDR1 MNHEY, CDR2 SVGAGI. CDR3 length: 15 residues. The study isolated at least 7 million PBMCs from each sample. J is TRBJ2-5 and V is TRBV6-5, with D possibly called TRBD1 or TRBD2 (5 bases each). The sequencing input was blood. The sequence was collected from a man older than 75 in good health. This CDR3 is CASSPSGKGVGEQYF. The CDR3, as DNA: TGTGCCAGCAGTCCGTCCGGGAAAGGGGTGGGGGAGCAGTACTTC.